These 27 T cell receptor beta chains came from one sample sequenced in a study of control samples from healthy donors and cancer patients. TCRdb's copy holds only in-frame clones and misses some; the assay was immunoSEQ multiplex PCR. Of about 80,000 clones listed, 65% to 90% are singletons. The sample taken for sequencing was PBMCs. These receptors all come from a man aged 60 to 69 with head and neck cancer.

CDR3 sequence: CASSQSFAGAGNEQFF. For the CDR3, the DNA is TGCGCCAGCAGCCAAAGCTTCGCGGGAGCGGGCAATGAGCAGTTCTTC. V gene TRBV4-1 combines with J gene TRBJ2-1, with 7 positions matching TRBD2. This CDR3 contains 16 residues. J was trimmed by 6 bases and V by 2 bases; bases with no gene match: 10. Germline loops: CDR1 MGHRA, CDR2 YSYEKL.

The chain combines TRBV2 with TRBJ2-5, with no clear D. The CDR3 covers 13 residues. Germline V gives CDR1 SNHLY, CDR2 FYNNEI. V lost 7 bases to trimming and J lost 5 bases, with 14 bases between them. DNA for the CDR3: TGTGCCAGCAATCCGGGCCTAGGGGAGACCCAGTACTTC. Translation: CASNPGLGETQYF.

The V call is TRBV29-1, the J call TRBJ2-2; TRBD2 matches at 9 bases. Germline V gene data show CDR1 as SQVTM and CDR2 as ANQGSEA. This CDR3 is 16 amino acids long. J lost 6 bases, V lost 4 bases, and 12 bases had no gene match. The CDR3 protein is CSVGLAGSLGAGELFF. The CDR3, as DNA: TGCAGCGTTGGTCTAGCGGGAAGTTTGGGGGCCGGGGAGCTGTTTTTT.

The chain is built from TRBV28 and TRBJ1-5; maybe TRBD1 (6 bases). Trimming pared 4 bases from V and 5 bases from J, leaving 15 bases between. CDR3 length: 15 amino acids. Germline-derived CDR1 and CDR2 are MDHEN and SYDVKM. The CDR3 loop reads CASSSNPGHDQPQHF. CDR3 nucleotide sequence: TGTGCCAGCAGTTCAAATCCGGGACACGATCAGCCCCAGCATTTT. The full variable domain, rest sourced from reference TRBV28 and TRBJ1-5, is DVKVTQSSRYLVKRTGEKVFLECVQDMDHENMFWYRQDPGLGLRLIYFSYDVKMKEKGDIPEGYSVSREKKERFSLILESASTNQTSMYLCASSSNPGHDQPQHFGDGTRLSIL.

This clone was observed a few times. In the same sample, other DNA sequences code for this CDR3. The rearrangement links TRBV11-2 to TRBJ2-3, with D unclear. This CDR3 comprises 11 residues. Germline CDR1 SGHAT, CDR2 FQNNGV. Trimming pared 2 bases from V and 6 bases from J, leaving 3 bases between. The CDR3 reads CASSLPDTQYF. CDR3 in DNA: TGTGCCAGCAGCTTACCCGATACGCAGTATTTT.

V and J are TRBV2 and TRBJ1-6; D remains ambiguous. V dropped 2 bases and J dropped 8 bases, with 4 bases sitting between them. CDR1 and CDR2 from the germline V gene are SNHLY and FYNNEI. The CDR3 extends over 12 amino acids. The CDR3 DNA follows: TGTGCCAGCAGTGAACAAGATTCACCCCTCCACTTT. It is translated as CASSEQDSPLHF.

The chain combines TRBV12-3 or TRBV12-4 with TRBJ2-1; D perhaps matches TRBD2 (6 bases). Trimming pared 6 bases from V and 5 bases from J, leaving 11 bases between. CDR3 size: 13 residues. CDR3 protein: CASSPRGNNEQFF. In DNA, the CDR3 is TGTGCCAGCAGCCCCCGGGGGAACAATGAGCAGTTCTTC.

The V gene is TRBV2, the J gene TRBJ1-1, with TRBD1 as a possible D gene (5 bases). The V end was cut by 6 bases, the J end by 4 bases, with 18 bases between. The CDR3 totals 15 residues. Germline lookup yields CDR1 SNHLY and CDR2 FYNNEI. CDR3: CASRGLDRRITEAFF. The CDR3 nucleotides are TGTGCCAGCAGGGGCTTAGACAGAAGGATCACTGAAGCTTTCTTT.

This chain uses TRBV29-1 with TRBJ1-2; no definite D call. CDR1 is SQVTM and CDR2 is ANQGSEA in the germline V gene. The CDR3 consists of 14 residues. V gave up 7 bases and J gave up 3 bases, with 18 bases separating them. The CDR3 DNA sequence: TGCAGCGGCGAGCCCCAAGGACGGGACTATGGCTACACCTTC. It encodes CSGEPQGRDYGYTF.

The rearrangement joins TRBV11-2 to TRBJ2-7, with TRBD2 matching 13 bases. The junction had 4 bases not matched to a gene; V was cut back by 5 bases and J by 3 bases. This CDR3 region has 15 residues. Germline V gene lookup returns CDR1 SGHAT and CDR2 FQNNGV. CDR3 sequence (DNA): TGTGCCAGCAGCCCACTAGCGGGAGGGTTCTACGAGCAGTACTTC. This encodes CASSPLAGGFYEQYF.

The chain joins TRBV5-1 to TRBJ2-2, with 8 bases fitting TRBD2. Germline assignment: CDR1 SGHRS and CDR2 YFSETQ. V lost 1 base and J lost 4; bases outside the gene matches: 3. The CDR3 is made up of 15 amino acids. CDR3 in DNA: TGCGCCAGCAGCTTGAGCGGGAGTGGCACCGGGGAGCTGTTTTTT. It is translated as CASSLSGSGTGELFF.

The rearrangement joins TRBV13 to TRBJ1-2; D gene ambiguous. CDR1 is PRHDT and CDR2 is FYEKMQ in the germline V gene (reference sequence). CDR3 length equals 15 residues. Trimming took off 3 bases at V and 4 bases at J, with 15 bases between the two ends. CDR3 coding DNA: TGTGCCAGCAGCTTCCGCACGGGTTGGGGCTATGGCTACACCTTC. Translating it yields CASSFRTGWGYGYTF.

The rearrangement links TRBV15 to TRBJ1-1, with unresolved D. Germline CDR1 is LNHNV and CDR2 is YYDKDF (reference sequence). V was cut by 1 base and J by 3 bases, with 3 bases left in between. The CDR3 contains 12 residues. The DNA for the CDR3 is TGTGCCACCAGCAGAGGGTACACTGAAGCTTTCTTT. This gives the protein CATSRGYTEAFF.

V usage is TRBV28 and J usage is TRBJ1-3; TRBD1 might be the D (5 bases). The CDR3 is 14 residues long. With 7 bases removed from V and 2 bases from J, the gap between germline ends came to 12 bases. The germline gives CDR1 MDHEN, CDR2 SYDVKM. The chain's CDR3 is CASIDWGTGNTIYF. In DNA form, the CDR3 reads TGTGCCAGCATCGACTGGGGGACTGGAAACACCATATATTTT.

V is TRBV4-1 and J is TRBJ1-5, with D possibly matching TRBD1 (5 bases). Germline V gene lookup returns CDR1 MGHRA and CDR2 YSYEKL. V was trimmed by 0 bases and J by 3 bases, leaving 12 bases between them. This CDR3 is 16 amino acids long. The CDR3 sequence: CASSQEGAGDNQPQHF. The CDR3, as DNA: TGCGCCAGCAGCCAAGAAGGGGCCGGGGACAATCAGCCCCAGCATTTT.

The chain recombines TRBV11-2 with TRBJ2-7; 8 nucleotides agree with TRBD2. V lost 7 bases, J lost 5 bases, and 13 bases stayed unmatched. CDR3 length equals 15 residues. Germline-derived CDR1 and CDR2 are SGHAT and FQNNGV. In DNA form, the CDR3 reads TGTGCCAGCACCGACCGGAGGGCCGGGAGGGACGAGCAGTACTTC. It is translated as CASTDRRAGRDEQYF.

The chain has TRBV18 and TRBJ2-7, with 11 positions matching TRBD2. From germline, CDR1 is KGHSH and CDR2 LQKENI. Losses at the gene ends were 5 bases for V and 6 bases for J; bases not matched to a gene: 9. CDR3 size: 15 residues. This CDR3 is CASSWLAGGRVEQYF. CDR3 DNA sequence: TGTGCCAGCTCATGGCTAGCGGGAGGTCGGGTCGAGCAGTACTTC.

The chain joins TRBV18 to TRBJ2-3; no clear D gene. Trimming removed 3 bases at V and 4 bases at J, with 11 bases between. The CDR3 loop spans 14 amino acids. CDR1 and CDR2 (germline): KGHSH, LQKENI. DNA of the CDR3: TGTGCCAGCTCACCCCGCGATGGGTCAGATACGCAGTATTTT. Encoded protein: CASSPRDGSDTQYF.

This chain uses TRBV5-1 with TRBJ1-1; 8 bases align to TRBD1. The V gene's germline CDR1 is SGHRS and CDR2 YFSETQ. V was clipped by 3 bases and J by 6 bases; unmatched bases: 10. This CDR3 region has 15 residues. CDR3 loop: CASSSKTGVGAEAFF. CDR3 coding DNA: TGCGCCAGCAGCTCGAAGACAGGGGTAGGGGCTGAAGCTTTCTTT.

The J gene is TRBJ1-2, the V gene TRBV15; D is possibly TRBD1 (6 bases). The CDR3 totals 18 residues. Trimming cost V 0 bases and J 8 bases, with 25 bases left between them. Germline values: CDR1 LNHNV, CDR2 YYDKDF (reference sequence). CDR3 in DNA: TGTGCCACCAGCAGAGATACCGGAGAACAGGGCCACGGAGGCGGCTACACCTTC. This gives the protein CATSRDTGEQGHGGGYTF. The full variable domain, rest sourced from reference TRBV15 and TRBJ1-2, is DAMVIQNPRYQVTQFGKPVTLSCSQTLNHNVMYWYQQKSSQAPKLLFHYYDKDFNNEADTPDNFQSRRPNTSFCFLDIRSPGLGDTAMYLCATSRDTGEQGHGGGYTFGSGTRLTVV.

The chain couples TRBV6-6 to TRBJ1-2, with TRBD1 matching 8 bases. V lost 2 bases, J lost 8 bases, and 10 bases stayed unmatched. CDR3 length: 15 amino acids. CDR1 and CDR2 (germline): MNHNY, SVGAGI (reference sequence). The CDR3 nucleotides read TGTGCCAGCAGTTACCGGACAGGGAAAGGGAAAGGCTACACCTTC. It translates to CASSYRTGKGKGYTF.

The chain carries TRBV5-1 and TRBJ1-3, with no clear D. The V and J ends lost 1 base and 3 bases respectively, with 14 bases between them. CDR1 is SGHRS and CDR2 is YFSETQ in the germline V gene. This CDR3 has 16 amino acids. The CDR3 spells CASSLSAASIGNTIYF. The CDR3, as DNA: TGCGCCAGCAGCTTGTCAGCAGCTTCGATTGGAAACACCATATATTTT.

This chain connects TRBV18 to TRBJ1-3; 7 bases are shared with TRBD1. Germline CDR1 KGHSH, CDR2 LQKENI. This CDR3 is built from 16 residues. J lost 3 bases, V lost 3 bases, and 8 bases had no gene match. CDR3 in DNA: TGTGCCAGCTCACCGGTCAGGGGGAAGAATGGAAACACCATATATTTT. It codes for CASSPVRGKNGNTIYF.

This chain joins TRBV10-2 and TRBJ2-2; tentative D call: TRBD1 (6 bases). Germline V lookup: CDR1 WSHSY, CDR2 SAAADI. This CDR3 is built from 17 residues. V gave up 4 bases and J gave up 2 bases, with 17 bases separating them. CDR3 region: CASSVIRAGTNTGELFF. The CDR3 region has the DNA TGCGCCAGCAGTGTCATAAGGGCAGGGACAAACACCGGGGAGCTGTTTTTT.

The genes are TRBV2 and TRBJ2-7; tentatively, D is TRBD1 (6 bases). Looked up from germline, CDR1 is SNHLY and CDR2 is FYNNEI. The CDR3 totals 12 residues. Trimming removed 8 bases from V and 2 bases from J, with 10 bases in between. CDR3 nucleotides: TGTGCCAGCGGCAGGGGAACCTACGAGCAGTACTTC. As protein: CASGRGTYEQYF.

The V call is TRBV6-4, the J call TRBJ1-1; 7 bases line up with TRBD1. This CDR3 comprises 15 residues. J was trimmed by 3 bases and V by 0 bases; bases with no gene match: 4. Germline CDR1 is MRHNA and CDR2 is SNTAGT. CDR3 loop: CASSDSGDSYTEAFF. The CDR3 DNA reads TGTGCCAGCAGTGACTCGGGGGACAGCTACACTGAAGCTTTCTTT.

This chain joins TRBV18 and TRBJ2-7, with TRBD1 identical over 7 bases. With V trimmed by 3 bases and J by 0 bases, 5 bases remained unmatched. Looked up from germline, CDR1 is KGHSH and CDR2 is LQKENI. The CDR3 consists of 15 residues. The CDR3 protein is CASSPPGQISYEQYF. In DNA form, the CDR3 reads TGTGCCAGCTCACCCCCGGGACAGATCTCCTACGAGCAGTACTTC.